Here is one TCR beta chain with its context. Its antigen has not been determined. No base quality information exists; no much larger clone differs at one position. Taken from the germline V gene, the CDR1 and CDR2 loops are SGHRS and YFSETQ. The V end gives up 3 bases and the J end 10 bases, leaving 19 bases in the junction not matched to a gene. Measured from the cysteine to the phenylalanine, the CDR3 is 18 residues long. Only the CDR3 portion is preserved as DNA: 54 bases, with reading frame beginning at the first base. The cohort comprised fewer than 35 patients with locally advanced or metastatic urothelial carcinoma treated at Memorial Sloan Kettering on a trial protocol. Peripheral blood mononuclear cells were collected pretreatment and during treatment, with between 1 and 8 total time points obtained per patient. The Qiagen DNeasy Blood extraction kit was used to purify genomic DNA from total PBMCs and from tumor samples. PBMCs were collected pretreatment and during treatment and were isolated and stored as previously described.

To estimate absolute template abundance from read counts, synthetic TCR analog templates were spiked into each PCR. The immunoSEQ assay used bias-controlled V and J gene primers to amplify TCRbeta CDR3 regions from genomic DNA. Sequencing of rearranged TCRbeta segments was done at approximately 20X coverage. The published analysis was carried out like this. Clustering was used to correct sequencing errors, and CDR3s were annotated against IMGT to assign V, D and J genes. Only productive TCRbeta rearrangements were used in downstream analyses, excluding out-of-frame or stop-codon sequences. To compute clonality, Shannon entropy was normalized by the log of the number of unique productive sequences and then subtracted from one. Fisher's exact test with Benjamini-Hochberg correction, using a cutoff of adjusted p below 0.01, was how clones that differed between time points or between blood and tumor were identified. The table was pulled from immuneACCESS by TCRdb, which kept in-frame rearrangements only. Such tables lose some clones; where checked, under half of the loss comes from unresolved V genes, and the rest has no known cause. The D gene and trimming were derived from the DNA, and the V and J assignments and clone size from that table. The sample has about 52,000 clones on record, around 77% of them singletons. Together, the top ten hold approximately 4% of the sample.

This entry comes from a study of PD-L1 blockade in urothelial cancer (dated by TCRdb to 2017 to 2019). With respect to the entire study: All patients started therapy in about 2014 and received atezolizumab 1,200 mg intravenously every 3 weeks. In the same patients, whole exome sequencing and RNA sequencing of pretreatment tumors were performed in addition to TCR sequencing. Pretreatment blood TCR-seq was available for about 27 patients, at least one posttreatment blood collection was obtained for about 24 patients, and tumor TCR-seq was available for about 24 patients. TCR sequencing covered pretreatment tumor samples and matched, serially collected peripheral blood taken before and after atezolizumab treatment. Progression-free survival longer than 6 months counted as durable clinical benefit, and TCR features were additionally tested against both progression-free and overall survival. About 85% of the roughly 29 patients were identified as males with urothelial cancer of bladder origin, and a prior smoking history was reported by 18 of 29 patients. Blood samples yielded a median of roughly 150,000 T cells and tens of thousands of unique TCRs, with median clonality approximately 0.08. Fewer than ten patients achieved durable clinical benefit and fewer than 25 did not. An ECOG performance status of 0 or 1 was recorded for the patients, and 0 to 3 prior chemotherapy regimens had been received by the patients. Blood samples were analyzed at 3 weeks after treatment start (second dose) and at 6 weeks after treatment start. The study, an exploratory multi-omic analysis, examined somatic, immune and clinical correlates of response to PD-L1 blockade with atezolizumab in urothelial cancer. The paper's findings and limits, for the study overall: Improved progression-free and overall survival was found to be associated with pretreatment peripheral blood TCR clonality below the median. Small sample size (n ≈ 27) and many exploratory analyses mean the results are intended to be hypothesis-generating. Patients with durable benefit showed greater expansion of tumor-associated TCR clones in peripheral blood 3 weeks after starting treatment (n ≈ 21, p = 0.022).

The clonotype originates from a man in his 70s with urothelial cancer. The sequences come from PBMCs, collected around atezolizumab (anti-PD-L1) treatment. The rearrangement joined TRBV5-1 to TRBJ1-6, with 7 junctional bases fitting TRBD1. The DNA reads as follows: TGCGCCAGCAGCTCGTCTGTTCCGGGACAGAGGACGGGGTCACCCCTCCACTTT. This sequence encodes CASSSSVPGQRTGSPLHF.